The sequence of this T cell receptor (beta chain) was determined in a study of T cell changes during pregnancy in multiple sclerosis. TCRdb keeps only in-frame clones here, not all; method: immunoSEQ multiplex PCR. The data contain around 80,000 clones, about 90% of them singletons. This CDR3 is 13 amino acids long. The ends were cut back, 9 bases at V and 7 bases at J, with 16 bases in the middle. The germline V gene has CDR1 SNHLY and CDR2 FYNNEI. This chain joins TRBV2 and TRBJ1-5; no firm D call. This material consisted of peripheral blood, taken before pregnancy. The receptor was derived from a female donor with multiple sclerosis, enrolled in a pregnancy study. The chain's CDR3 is CASNRVSNQPQHF. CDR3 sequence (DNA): TGTGCCAGTAACCGGGTCTCCAACCAGCCCCAGCATTTT.